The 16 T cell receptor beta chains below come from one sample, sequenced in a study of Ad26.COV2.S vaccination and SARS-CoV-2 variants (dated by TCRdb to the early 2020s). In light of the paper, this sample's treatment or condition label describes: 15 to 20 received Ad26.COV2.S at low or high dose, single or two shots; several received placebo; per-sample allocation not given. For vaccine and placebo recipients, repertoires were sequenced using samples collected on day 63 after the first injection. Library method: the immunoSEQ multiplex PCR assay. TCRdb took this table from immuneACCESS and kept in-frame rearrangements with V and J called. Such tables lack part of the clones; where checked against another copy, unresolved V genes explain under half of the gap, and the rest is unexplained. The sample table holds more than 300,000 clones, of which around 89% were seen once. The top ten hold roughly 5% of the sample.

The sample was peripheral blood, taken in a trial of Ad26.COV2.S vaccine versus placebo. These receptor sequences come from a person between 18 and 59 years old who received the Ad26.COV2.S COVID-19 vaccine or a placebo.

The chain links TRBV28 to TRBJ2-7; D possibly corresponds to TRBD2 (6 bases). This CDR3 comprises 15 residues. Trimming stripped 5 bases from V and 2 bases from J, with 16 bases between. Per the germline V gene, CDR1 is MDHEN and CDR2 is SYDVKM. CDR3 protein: CASSAPGLGAYEQYF. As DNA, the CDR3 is TGTGCCAGCAGTGCCCCGGGACTGGGTGCCTACGAGCAGTACTTC.

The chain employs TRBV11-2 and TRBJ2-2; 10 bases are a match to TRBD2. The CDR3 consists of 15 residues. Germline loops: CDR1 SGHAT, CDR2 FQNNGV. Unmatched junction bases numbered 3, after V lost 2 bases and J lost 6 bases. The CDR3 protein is CASSLTSGDAGELFF. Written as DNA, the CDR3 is TGTGCCAGCAGCTTAACTAGCGGGGATGCCGGGGAGCTGTTTTTT.

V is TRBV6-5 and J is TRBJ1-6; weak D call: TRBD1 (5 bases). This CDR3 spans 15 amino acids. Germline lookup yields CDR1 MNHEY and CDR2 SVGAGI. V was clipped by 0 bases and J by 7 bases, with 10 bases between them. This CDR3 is CASSYSFTGNSPLHF. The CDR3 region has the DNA TGTGCCAGCAGTTACTCATTTACAGGCAATTCACCCCTCCACTTT.

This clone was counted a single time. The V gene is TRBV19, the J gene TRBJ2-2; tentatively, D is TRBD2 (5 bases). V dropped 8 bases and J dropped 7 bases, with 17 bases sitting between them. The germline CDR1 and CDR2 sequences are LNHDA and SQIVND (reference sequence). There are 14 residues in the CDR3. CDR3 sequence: CASRSEAAGGELFF. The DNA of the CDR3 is TGTGCCAGTCGCTCGGAGGCGGCGGGCGGGGAGCTGTTTTTT.

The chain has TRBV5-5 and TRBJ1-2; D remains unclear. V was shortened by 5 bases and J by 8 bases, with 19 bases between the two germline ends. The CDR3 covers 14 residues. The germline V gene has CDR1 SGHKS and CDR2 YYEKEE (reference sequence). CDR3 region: CASSRPGPWGGYTF. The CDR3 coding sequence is TGTGCCAGCAGTCGGCCGGGTCCATGGGGAGGCTACACCTTC. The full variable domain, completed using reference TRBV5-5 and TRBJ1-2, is DAGVTQSPTHLIKTRGQQVTLRCSPISGHKSVSWYQQVLGQGPQFIFQYYEKEERGRGNFPDRFSARQFPNYSSELNVNALLLGDSALYLCASSRPGPWGGYTFGSGTRLTVV.

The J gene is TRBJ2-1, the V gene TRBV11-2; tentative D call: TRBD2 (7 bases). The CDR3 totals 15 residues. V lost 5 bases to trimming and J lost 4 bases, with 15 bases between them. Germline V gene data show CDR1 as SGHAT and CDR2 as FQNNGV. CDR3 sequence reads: CASSLEGGLYNEQFF. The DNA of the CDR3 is TGTGCCAGCAGCCTCGAGGGGGGACTATACAATGAGCAGTTCTTC.

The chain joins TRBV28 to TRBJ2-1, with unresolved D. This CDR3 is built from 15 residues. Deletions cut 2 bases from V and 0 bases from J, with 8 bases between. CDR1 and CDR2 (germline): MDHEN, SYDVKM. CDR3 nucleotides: TGTGCCAGCAGTTTAATTCCCGGCTCCTACAATGAGCAGTTCTTC. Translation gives CASSLIPGSYNEQFF.

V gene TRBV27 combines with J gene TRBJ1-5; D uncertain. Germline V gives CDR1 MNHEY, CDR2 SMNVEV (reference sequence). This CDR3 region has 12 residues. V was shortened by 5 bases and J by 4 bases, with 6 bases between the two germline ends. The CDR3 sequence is CASSDPNQPQHF. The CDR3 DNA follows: TGTGCCAGCAGTGACCCAAATCAGCCCCAGCATTTT.

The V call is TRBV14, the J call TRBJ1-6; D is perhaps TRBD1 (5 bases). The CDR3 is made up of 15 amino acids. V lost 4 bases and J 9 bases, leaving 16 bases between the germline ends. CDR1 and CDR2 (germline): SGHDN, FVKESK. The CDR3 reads CASSLQGSSISPLHF. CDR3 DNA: TGTGCCAGCAGCCTGCAGGGATCTTCTATTTCACCCCTCCACTTT.

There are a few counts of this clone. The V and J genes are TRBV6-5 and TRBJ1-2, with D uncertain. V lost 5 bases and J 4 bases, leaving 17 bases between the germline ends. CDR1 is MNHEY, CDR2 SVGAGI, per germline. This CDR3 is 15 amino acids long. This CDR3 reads CASSTGPGDLYGYTF. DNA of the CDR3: TGTGCCAGCAGTACCGGCCCTGGTGACCTCTATGGCTACACCTTC.

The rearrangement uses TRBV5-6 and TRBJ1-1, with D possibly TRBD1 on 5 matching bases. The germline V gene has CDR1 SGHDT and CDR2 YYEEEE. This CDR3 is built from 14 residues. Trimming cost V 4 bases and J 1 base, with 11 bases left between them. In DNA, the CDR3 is TGTGCCAGCAGCAAGGGGTGGAGGAACACTGAAGCTTTCTTT. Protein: CASSKGWRNTEAFF.

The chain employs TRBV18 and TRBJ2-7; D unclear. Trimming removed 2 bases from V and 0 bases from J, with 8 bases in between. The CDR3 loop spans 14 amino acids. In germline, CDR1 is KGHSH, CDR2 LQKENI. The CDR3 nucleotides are TGTGCCAGCTCACCAGGTTCTAACTCCTACGAGCAGTACTTC. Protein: CASSPGSNSYEQYF. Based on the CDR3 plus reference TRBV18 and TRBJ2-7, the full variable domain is NAGVMQNPRHLVRRRGQEARLRCSPMKGHSHVYWYRQLPEEGLKFMVYLQKENIIDESGMPKERFSAEFPKEGPSILRIQQVVRGDSAAYFCASSPGSNSYEQYFGPGTRLTVT.

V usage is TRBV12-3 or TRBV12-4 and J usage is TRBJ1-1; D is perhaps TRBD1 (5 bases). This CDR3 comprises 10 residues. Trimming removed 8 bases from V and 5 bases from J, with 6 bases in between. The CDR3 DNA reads TGTGCCAGCGGGGGGACTGAAGCTTTCTTT. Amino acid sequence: CASGGTEAFF.

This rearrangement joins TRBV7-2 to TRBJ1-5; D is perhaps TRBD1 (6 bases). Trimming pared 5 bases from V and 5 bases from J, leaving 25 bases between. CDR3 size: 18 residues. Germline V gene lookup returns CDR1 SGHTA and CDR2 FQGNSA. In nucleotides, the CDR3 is TGTGCCAGCAGCCTCGGGGGGCGAGTCCGACCCGATGATCAGCCCCAGCATTTT. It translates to CASSLGGRVRPDDQPQHF.

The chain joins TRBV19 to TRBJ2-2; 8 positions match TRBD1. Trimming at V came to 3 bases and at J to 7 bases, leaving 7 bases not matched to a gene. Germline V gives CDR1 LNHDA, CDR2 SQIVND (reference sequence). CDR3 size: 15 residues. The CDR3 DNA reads TGTGCCAGTAGTATTGTGCAGGGGGCTTACGGGGAGCTGTTTTTT. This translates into CASSIVQGAYGELFF.

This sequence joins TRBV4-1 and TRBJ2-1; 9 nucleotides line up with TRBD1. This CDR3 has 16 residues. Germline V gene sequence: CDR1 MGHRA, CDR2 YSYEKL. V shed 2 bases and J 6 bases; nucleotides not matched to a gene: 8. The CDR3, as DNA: TGCGCCAGCAGCCAAAATCCGGGACAGGGAGGCAATGAGCAGTTCTTC. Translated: CASSQNPGQGGNEQFF.